This T cell receptor (beta chain) emerged from a study of blood T cells in healthy people across ages. About this clonotype: No antigen is known for it.

A second PCR of about 7 to 12 cycles used a sample-barcoded 5' primer and a J-beta primer mix. TCRdb analysed the 5' RACE reads with MiXCR anew, one entry per CDR3 protein. The sample shows over a million distinct CDR3 sequences, roughly 40% of them seen only once. Germline V lookup: CDR1 SGHRS, CDR2 YFSETQ. CDR3 length: 16 amino acids. Deletions cut 0 bases from V and 11 bases from J, with 23 bases between. Study-wide points: Roughly linear age-related decline in beta diversity appeared, significant by age around 38. The long-lived group displayed more naive CD4+ cells, plus higher diversity, than the aged donors did.

What was sequenced was blood. V usage is TRBV5-1 and J usage is TRBJ2-5; D possibly corresponds to TRBD2 (5 bases). The clonotype was recovered from a woman between 18 and 29 years old in good health. CDR3 DNA: TGCGCCAGCAGCTTGGCTTTGGAGACTAACCACAATGAGCAGTACTTC. Protein sequence: CASSLALETNHNEQYF.